This T cell receptor (beta chain) was documented in a study of blood T cells in healthy people across ages. The use of a sample-barcoded 5' primer and a J-beta primer mix characterized a second PCR of about 7 to 12 cycles. Via MiXCR, TCRdb re-called the 5' RACE reads, giving one row per CDR3 protein. The data show fewer than 600,000 distinct CDR3 sequences, about 27% seen once. Samples each yielded at least 6 micrograms of total RNA. The data also belong to a second study, concerning T cells of mothers and their children. That study adds: Over 5 children and their three healthy Caucasian mothers were the donors. cDNA was made from all extracted RNA, around 1.5 ug per 15 ul. Primer M1S, used in the second PCR, introduced sample barcodes and 2-4 random nucleotides.

The origin of this receptor is a boy aged 2 to 10 in good health. Sequencing used blood.

The CDR3 is CASSLFEGYGNTIYF. CDR3 in DNA: TGTGCCAGCAGTTTATTCGAGGGCTATGGAAACACCATATATTTT. The rearrangement uses TRBV28 and TRBJ1-3; D is unclear. Trimming left V 1 base short and J 3 bases short, with 10 bases between. Per the germline V gene, CDR1 is MDHEN and CDR2 is SYDVKM. The CDR3 is 15 amino acids.